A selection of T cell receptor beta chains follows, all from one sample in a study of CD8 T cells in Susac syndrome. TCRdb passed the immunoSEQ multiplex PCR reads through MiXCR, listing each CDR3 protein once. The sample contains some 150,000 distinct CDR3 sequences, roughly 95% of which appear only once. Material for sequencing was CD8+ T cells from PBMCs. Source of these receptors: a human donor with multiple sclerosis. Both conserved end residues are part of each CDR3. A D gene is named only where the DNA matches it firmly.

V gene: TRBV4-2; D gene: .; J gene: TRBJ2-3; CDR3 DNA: TGTGCCAGCAGCCAAATCCCTGCTTCTAGCACAGATACGCAGTATTTT; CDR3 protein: CASSQIPASSTDTQYF
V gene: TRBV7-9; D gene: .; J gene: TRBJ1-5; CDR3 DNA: TGTGCCAGCAGCTTAGCGATAGAAGGGGGTCAGCCCCAGCATTTT; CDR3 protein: CASSLAIEGGQPQHF
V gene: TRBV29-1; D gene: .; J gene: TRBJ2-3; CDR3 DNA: TGCAGCGTTGAAAGGGAGCTTTGGGGGAGCACAGATACGCAGTATTTT; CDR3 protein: CSVERELWGSTDTQYF
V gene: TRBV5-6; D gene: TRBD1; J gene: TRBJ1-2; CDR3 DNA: TGTGCCAGCAGACCACCCCCCGGACAGGGCGTCTCGGGCTATGGCTACACCTTC; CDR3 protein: CASRPPPGQGVSGYGYTF
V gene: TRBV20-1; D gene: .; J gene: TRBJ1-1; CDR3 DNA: TGCAGTGCGACTAAAAGGACAGACGACACTGAAGCTTTCTTT; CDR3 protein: CSATKRTDDTEAFF
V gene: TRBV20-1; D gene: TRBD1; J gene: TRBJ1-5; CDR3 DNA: TGCAGTGCTAGTCCTACCGGGGACAGGGTATTCAATCAGCCCCAGCATTTT; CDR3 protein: CSASPTGDRVFNQPQHF
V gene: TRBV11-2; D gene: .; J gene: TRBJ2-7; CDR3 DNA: TGTGCCAGCAGCTCGATCGAACAGGGTTACGAGCAGTACTTC; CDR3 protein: CASSSIEQGYEQYF
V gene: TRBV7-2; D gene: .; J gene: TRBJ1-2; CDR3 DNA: TGTGCCAGCAGCTTAGTGGAACGCCATGGAGTCGGCTACACCTTC; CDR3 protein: CASSLVERHGVGYTF
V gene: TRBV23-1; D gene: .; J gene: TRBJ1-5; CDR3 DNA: TGCGCCAGCAGTCAATCCTTCGGGGAGCAACCCGATCAGCCCCAGCATTTT; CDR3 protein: CASSQSFGEQPDQPQHF
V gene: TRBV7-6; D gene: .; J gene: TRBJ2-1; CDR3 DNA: TGTGCCAGCAGCTTAGAATCGGCAGTCGGGCATGAGCAGTTCTTC; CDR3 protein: CASSLESAVGHEQFF